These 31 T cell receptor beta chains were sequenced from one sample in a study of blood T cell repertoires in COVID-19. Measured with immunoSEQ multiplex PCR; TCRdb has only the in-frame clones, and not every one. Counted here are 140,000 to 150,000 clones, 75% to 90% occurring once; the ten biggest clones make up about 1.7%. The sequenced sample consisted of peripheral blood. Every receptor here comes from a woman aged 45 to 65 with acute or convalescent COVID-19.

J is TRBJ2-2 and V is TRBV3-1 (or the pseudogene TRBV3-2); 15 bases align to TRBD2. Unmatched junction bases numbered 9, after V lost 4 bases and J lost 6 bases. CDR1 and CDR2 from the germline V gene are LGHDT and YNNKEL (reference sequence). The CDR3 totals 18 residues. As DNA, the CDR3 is TGTGCCAGCAGCCTCCTCTCCGGGACTAGCGGGAGGTCCGGGGAGCTGTTTTTT. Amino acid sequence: CASSLLSGTSGRSGELFF.

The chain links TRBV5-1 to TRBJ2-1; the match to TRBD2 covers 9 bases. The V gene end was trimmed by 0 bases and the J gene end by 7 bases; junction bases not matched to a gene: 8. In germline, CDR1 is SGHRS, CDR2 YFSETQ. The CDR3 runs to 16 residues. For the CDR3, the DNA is TGCGCCAGCAGCTTGGCCAGCCTAGCGGGAATGAATGAGCAGTTCTTC. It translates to CASSLASLAGMNEQFF. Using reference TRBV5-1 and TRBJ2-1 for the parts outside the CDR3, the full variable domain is KAGVTQTPRYLIKTRGQQVTLSCSPISGHRSVSWYQQTPGQGLQFLFEYFSETQRNKGNFPGRFSGRQFSNSRSEMNVSTLELGDSALYLCASSLASLAGMNEQFFGPGTRLTVL.

The CDR3 region has the DNA TGTGCCAGCAGTTATTCTACAGGGGGCTCCCCCTATGGCTACACCTTC. It codes for CASSYSTGGSPYGYTF. The chain links TRBV6-5 to TRBJ1-2; 9 positions match TRBD1. There are 16 residues in the CDR3. Germline CDR1 is MNHEY and CDR2 is SVGAGI. Trimming removed 3 bases from V and 4 bases from J; junction bases left unmatched: 9.

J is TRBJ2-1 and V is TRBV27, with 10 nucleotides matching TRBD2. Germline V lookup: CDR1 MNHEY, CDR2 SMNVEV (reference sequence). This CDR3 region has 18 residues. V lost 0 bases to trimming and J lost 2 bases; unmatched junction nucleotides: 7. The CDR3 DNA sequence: TGTGCCAGCAGTTTATCACCCACTAGCGGGGAAACCTACAATGAGCAGTTCTTC. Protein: CASSLSPTSGETYNEQFF.

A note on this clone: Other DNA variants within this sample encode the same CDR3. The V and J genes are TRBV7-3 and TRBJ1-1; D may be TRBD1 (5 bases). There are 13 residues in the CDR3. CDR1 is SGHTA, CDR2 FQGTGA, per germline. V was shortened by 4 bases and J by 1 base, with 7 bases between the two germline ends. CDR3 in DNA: TGTGCCAGCAGCTCTCAGGGGAACACTGAAGCTTTCTTT. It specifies CASSSQGNTEAFF.

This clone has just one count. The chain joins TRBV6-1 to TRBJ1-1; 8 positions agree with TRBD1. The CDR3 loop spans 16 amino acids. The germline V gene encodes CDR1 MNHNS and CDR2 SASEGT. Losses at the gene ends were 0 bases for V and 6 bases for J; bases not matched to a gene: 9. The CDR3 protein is CASSEAIAAGGPEAFF. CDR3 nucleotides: TGTGCCAGCAGTGAAGCGATCGCGGCAGGGGGCCCTGAAGCTTTCTTT.

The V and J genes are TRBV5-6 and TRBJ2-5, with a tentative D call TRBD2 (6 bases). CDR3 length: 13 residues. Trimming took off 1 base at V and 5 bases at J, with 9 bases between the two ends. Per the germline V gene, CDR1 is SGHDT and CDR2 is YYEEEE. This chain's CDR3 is CASSLRGTETQYF. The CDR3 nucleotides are TGTGCCAGCAGCTTGCGGGGGACGGAGACCCAGTACTTC. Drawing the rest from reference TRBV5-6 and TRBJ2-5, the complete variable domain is DAGVTQSPTHLIKTRGQQVTLRCSPKSGHDTVSWYQQALGQGPQFIFQYYEEEERQRGNFPDRFSGHQFPNYSSELNVNALLLGDSALYLCASSLRGTETQYFGPGTRLLVL.

The CDR3, as DNA: TGTGCCAGCTCACCACCGGGACTAGCGGGGGAGTACGAGCAGTACTTC. It is translated as CASSPPGLAGEYEQYF. The chain has TRBV18 and TRBJ2-7, with 14 bases matching TRBD2. The V gene's germline CDR1 is KGHSH and CDR2 LQKENI. This CDR3 comprises 16 residues. The trim removed 0 bases at V and 4 bases at J, leaving 2 bases unmatched.

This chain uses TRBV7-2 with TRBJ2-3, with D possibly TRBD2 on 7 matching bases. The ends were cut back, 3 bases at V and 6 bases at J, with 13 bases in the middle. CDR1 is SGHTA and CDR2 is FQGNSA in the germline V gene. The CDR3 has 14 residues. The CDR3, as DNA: TGTGCCAGCAGCTTCGTGGGGGGGCCGGATACGCAGTATTTT. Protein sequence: CASSFVGGPDTQYF.

DNA of the CDR3: TGTGCCAGCAGCGCGACAGACAGGGGACAAGAGACCCAGTACTTC. Translation gives CASSATDRGQETQYF. The chain employs TRBV5-8 and TRBJ2-5; 8 bases are shared with TRBD1. The CDR3 has 15 residues. Germline-derived CDR1 and CDR2 are SGHTS and YDEGEE. V was pared by 4 bases and J by 2 bases, with 7 bases of the junction left unmatched.

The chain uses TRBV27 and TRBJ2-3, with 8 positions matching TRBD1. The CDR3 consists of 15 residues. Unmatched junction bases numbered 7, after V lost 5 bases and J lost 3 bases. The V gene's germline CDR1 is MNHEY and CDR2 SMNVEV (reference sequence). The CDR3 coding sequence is TGTGCCAGCAGTCTCCGGGACAGGACGACAGATACGCAGTATTTT. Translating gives CASSLRDRTTDTQYF.

The CDR3 sequence is CASSLTGQGFTEAFF. The CDR3 region has the DNA TGTGCCAGCAGCTTAACAGGACAGGGGTTCACTGAAGCTTTCTTT. The chain employs TRBV7-3 and TRBJ1-1; 9 bases are shared with TRBD1. V lost 0 bases to trimming and J lost 4 bases; unmatched junction nucleotides: 3. CDR1 is SGHTA, CDR2 FQGTGA, per germline. The CDR3 runs to 15 residues.

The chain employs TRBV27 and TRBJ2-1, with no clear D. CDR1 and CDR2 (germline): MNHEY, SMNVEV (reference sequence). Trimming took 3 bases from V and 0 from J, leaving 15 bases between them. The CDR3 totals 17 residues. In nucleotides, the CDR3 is TGTGCCAGCAGTTTCTCCCTCGGTTGGAGCTCCTACAATGAGCAGTTCTTC. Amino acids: CASSFSLGWSSYNEQFF.

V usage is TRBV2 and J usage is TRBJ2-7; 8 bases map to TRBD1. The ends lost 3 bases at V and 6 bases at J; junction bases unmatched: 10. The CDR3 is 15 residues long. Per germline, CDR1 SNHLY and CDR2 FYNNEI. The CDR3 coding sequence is TGTGCCAGCAGTGAGGGACAGGCGACACATGGCGAGCAGTACTTC. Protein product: CASSEGQATHGEQYF. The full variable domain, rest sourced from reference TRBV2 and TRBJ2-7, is EPEVTQTPSHQVTQMGQEVILRCVPISNHLYFYWYRQILGQKVEFLVSFYNNEISEKSEIFDDQFSVERPDGSNFTLKIRSTKLEDSAMYFCASSEGQATHGEQYFGPGTRLTVT.

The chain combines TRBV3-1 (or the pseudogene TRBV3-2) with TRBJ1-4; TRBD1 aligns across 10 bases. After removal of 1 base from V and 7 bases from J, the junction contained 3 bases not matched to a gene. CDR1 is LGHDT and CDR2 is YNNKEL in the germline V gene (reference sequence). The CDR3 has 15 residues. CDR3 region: CASSQGQGAGEKLFF. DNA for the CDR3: TGTGCCAGCAGCCAAGGACAGGGGGCAGGTGAAAAACTGTTTTTT.

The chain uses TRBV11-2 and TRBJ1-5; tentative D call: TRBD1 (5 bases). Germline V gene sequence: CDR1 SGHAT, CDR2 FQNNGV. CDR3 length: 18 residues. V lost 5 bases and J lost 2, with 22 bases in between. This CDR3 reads CASSPPALGDGGNQPQHF. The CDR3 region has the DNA TGTGCCAGCAGCCCCCCTGCTTTAGGGGATGGTGGCAATCAGCCCCAGCATTTT. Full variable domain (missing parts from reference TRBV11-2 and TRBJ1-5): EAGVAQSPRYKIIEKRQSVAFWCNPISGHATLYWYQQILGQGPKLLIQFQNNGVVDDSQLPKDRFSAERLKGVDSTLKIQPAKLEDSAVYLCASSPPALGDGGNQPQHFGDGTRLSIL.

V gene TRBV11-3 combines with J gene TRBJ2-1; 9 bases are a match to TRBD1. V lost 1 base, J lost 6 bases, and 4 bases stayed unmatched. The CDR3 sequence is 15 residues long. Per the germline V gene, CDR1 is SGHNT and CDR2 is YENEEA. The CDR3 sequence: CASSLGQGGFNEQFF. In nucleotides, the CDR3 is TGTGCCAGCAGCTTAGGACAGGGGGGGTTCAATGAGCAGTTCTTC.

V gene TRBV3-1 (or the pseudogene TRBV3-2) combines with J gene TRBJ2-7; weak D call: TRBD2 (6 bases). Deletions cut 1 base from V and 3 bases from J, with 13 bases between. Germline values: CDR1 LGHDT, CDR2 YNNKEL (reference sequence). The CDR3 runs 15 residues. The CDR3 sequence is CASSQVPGDSYEQYF. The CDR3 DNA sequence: TGTGCCAGCAGCCAAGTTCCGGGAGACAGCTACGAGCAGTACTTC.

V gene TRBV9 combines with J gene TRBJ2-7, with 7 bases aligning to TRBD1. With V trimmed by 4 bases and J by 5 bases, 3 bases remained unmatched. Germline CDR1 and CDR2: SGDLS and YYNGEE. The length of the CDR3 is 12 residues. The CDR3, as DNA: TGTGCCAGCAGCAATGACAGGGACGAGCAGTACTTC. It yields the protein CASSNDRDEQYF.

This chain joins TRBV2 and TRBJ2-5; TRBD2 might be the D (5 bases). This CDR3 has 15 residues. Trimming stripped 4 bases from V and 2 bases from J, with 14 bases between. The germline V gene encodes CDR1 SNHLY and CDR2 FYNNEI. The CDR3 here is CASSARTRKQETQYF. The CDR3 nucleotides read TGTGCCAGCAGTGCGAGGACTCGTAAACAAGAGACCCAGTACTTC.

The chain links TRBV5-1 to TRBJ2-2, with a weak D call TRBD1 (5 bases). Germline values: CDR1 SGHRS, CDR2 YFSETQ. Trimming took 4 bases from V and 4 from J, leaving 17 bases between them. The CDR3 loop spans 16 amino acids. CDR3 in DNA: TGCGCCAGCAGCCCAATTGACAGCGATGGCACCGGGGAGCTGTTTTTT. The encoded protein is CASSPIDSDGTGELFF.

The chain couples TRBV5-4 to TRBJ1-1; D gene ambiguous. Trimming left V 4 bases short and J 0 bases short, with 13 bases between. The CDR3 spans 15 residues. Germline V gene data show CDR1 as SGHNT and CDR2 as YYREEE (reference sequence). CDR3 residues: CASSPRTGMNTEAFF. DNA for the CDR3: TGTGCCAGCAGCCCTAGGACGGGGATGAACACTGAAGCTTTCTTT. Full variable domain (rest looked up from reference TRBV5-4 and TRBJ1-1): ETGVTQSPTHLIKTRGQQVTLRCSSQSGHNTVSWYQQALGQGPQFIFQYYREEENGRGNFPPRFSGLQFPNYSSELNVNALELDDSALYLCASSPRTGMNTEAFFGQGTRLTVV.

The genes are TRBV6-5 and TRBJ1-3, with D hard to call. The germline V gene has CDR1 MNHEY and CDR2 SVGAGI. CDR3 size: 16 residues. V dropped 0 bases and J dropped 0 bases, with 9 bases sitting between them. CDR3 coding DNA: TGTGCCAGCAGTTACTCTCGACTGAACTCTGGAAACACCATATATTTT. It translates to CASSYSRLNSGNTIYF.

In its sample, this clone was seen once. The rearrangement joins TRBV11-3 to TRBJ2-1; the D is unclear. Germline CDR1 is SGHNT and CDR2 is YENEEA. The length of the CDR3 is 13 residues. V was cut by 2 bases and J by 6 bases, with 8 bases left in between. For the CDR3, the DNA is TGTGCCAGCAGCTTAAGCCTGCTCAATGAGCAGTTCTTC. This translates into CASSLSLLNEQFF. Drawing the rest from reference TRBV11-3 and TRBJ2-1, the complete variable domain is EAGVVQSPRYKIIEKKQPVAFWCNPISGHNTLYWYLQNLGQGPELLIRYENEEAVDDSQLPKDRFSAERLKGVDSTLKIQPAELGDSAVYLCASSLSLLNEQFFGPGTRLTVL.

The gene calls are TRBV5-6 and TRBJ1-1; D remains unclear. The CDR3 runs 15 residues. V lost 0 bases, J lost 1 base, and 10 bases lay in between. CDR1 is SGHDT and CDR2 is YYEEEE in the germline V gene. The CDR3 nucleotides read TGTGCCAGCAGCTTGGGGCCGGGAAGGAACACTGAAGCTTTCTTT. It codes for CASSLGPGRNTEAFF.

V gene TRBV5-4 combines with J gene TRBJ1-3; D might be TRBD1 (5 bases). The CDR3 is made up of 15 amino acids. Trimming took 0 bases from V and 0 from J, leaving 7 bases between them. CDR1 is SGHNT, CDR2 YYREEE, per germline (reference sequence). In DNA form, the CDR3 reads TGTGCCAGCAGCTTGGAACAGGCCTCTGGAAACACCATATATTTT. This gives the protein CASSLEQASGNTIYF.

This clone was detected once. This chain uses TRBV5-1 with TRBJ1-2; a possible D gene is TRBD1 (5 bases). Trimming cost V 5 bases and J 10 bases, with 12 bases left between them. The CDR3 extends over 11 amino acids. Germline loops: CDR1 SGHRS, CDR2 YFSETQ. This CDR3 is CASRQDMDYTF. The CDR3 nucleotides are TGCGCCAGCAGGCAGGACATGGACTACACCTTC.

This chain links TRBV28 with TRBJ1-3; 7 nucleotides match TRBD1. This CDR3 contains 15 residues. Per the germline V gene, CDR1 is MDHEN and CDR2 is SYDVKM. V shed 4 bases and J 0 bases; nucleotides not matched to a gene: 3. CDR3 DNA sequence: TGTGCCAGCAGTTCTTCAGGGGGCTCTGGAAACACCATATATTTT. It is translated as CASSSSGGSGNTIYF.

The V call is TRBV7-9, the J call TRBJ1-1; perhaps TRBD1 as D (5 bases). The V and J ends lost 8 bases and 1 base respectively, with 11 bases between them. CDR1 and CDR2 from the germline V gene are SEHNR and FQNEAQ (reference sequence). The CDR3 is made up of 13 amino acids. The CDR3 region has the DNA TGTGCCAGCGGCGACAGAGAGAACACTGAAGCTTTCTTT. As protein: CASGDRENTEAFF.

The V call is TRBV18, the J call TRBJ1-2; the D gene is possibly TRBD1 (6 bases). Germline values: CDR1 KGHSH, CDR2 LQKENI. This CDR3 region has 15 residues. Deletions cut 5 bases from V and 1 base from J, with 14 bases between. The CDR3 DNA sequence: TGTGCCAGCTCAAAAGACGGACAGAATAACTATGGCTACACCTTC. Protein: CASSKDGQNNYGYTF.

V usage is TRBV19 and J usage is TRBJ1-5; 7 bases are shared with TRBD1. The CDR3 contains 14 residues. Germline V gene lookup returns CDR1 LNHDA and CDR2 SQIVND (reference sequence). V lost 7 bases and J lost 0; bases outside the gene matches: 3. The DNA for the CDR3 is TGTGCCAGTACTGACAGGGTTAGCAATCAGCCCCAGCATTTT. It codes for CASTDRVSNQPQHF.